This T cell receptor beta chain comes out of a study of long-term antiretroviral therapy in people with HIV. Germline CDR1 reads SNHLY; CDR2 reads FYNNEI. The ends were cut back, 6 bases at V and 12 bases at J, with 12 bases in the middle. This CDR3 is 11 amino acids long. They ran version v3.0 of the immunoSEQ assay at survey level. Produced via immunoSEQ multiplex PCR; TCRdb's table is partial and in-frame only. The sample yields roughly 14,000 clones, around 80% seen once. The material sequenced was unsorted PBMCs, taken 1.3 years before starting antiretroviral therapy. This sequence joins TRBV2 and TRBJ1-5; D perhaps matches TRBD1 (6 bases). The receptor's source is a man between 35 and 55 years old with HIV. In DNA, the CDR3 is TGTGCCAGCAGCTTCGACAGGTACCAGCATTTT. Its protein product is CASSFDRYQHF. Looking up the rest from reference TRBV2 and TRBJ1-5 gives the full variable domain: EPEVTQTPSHQVTQMGQEVILRCVPISNHLYFYWYRQILGQKVEFLVSFYNNEISEKSEIFDDQFSVERPDGSNFTLKIRSTKLEDSAMYFCASSFDRYQHFGDGTRLSIL.